The present T cell receptor beta chain was sequenced within a study of shared clonotypes between healthy human individuals. Study results and caveats: Sequencing depth was predicted to influence how clonotypes are shared among donors. Non-shared clonotypes were found to have lower generation probabilities than the clonotypes that were shared by all four of the sorted-subset donors.

A note on this clone: Its specificity is not known.

The CDR3 length is 14 residues. V was pared by 3 bases and J by 3 bases, with 2 bases of the junction left unmatched. Germline loops: CDR1 SGHTA, CDR2 FQGNSA. Profiling relied on immunoSEQ multiplex PCR, and the TCRdb table lists in-frame clones only, not all of them. The data hold approximately 1.5 million clones, with 95% to 99% observed a single time. The sequencing sample was made of naive CD4+ T cells sorted from blood. Indicated subset: CD45RA+ positively selected. This sequence was found in a young man in good health. The chain joins TRBV7-2 to TRBJ2-7; 10 bases match TRBD1. The CDR3 region has the DNA TGTGCCAGCAGCTTGGACAGGGGGGACTACGAGCAGTACTTC. The encoded protein is CASSLDRGDYEQYF.